These T cell receptor beta chains were read from a single sample in a study of T cells in localized non-small cell lung cancer. Produced via immunoSEQ multiplex PCR; TCRdb's table is partial and in-frame only. The table shows roughly 40,000 clones, with 80% to 85% occurring only once. Material: peripheral blood mononuclear cells, obtained before any cancer treatment. These receptors all stem from a male donor aged 60 or over with stage II lung adenocarcinoma. The CDR3 runs from the conserved cysteine through the conserved F or W. A D gene is named only where the DNA matches it firmly. Some rows have no size entry. The others give once, few or many, or a class for an expanded clone.

CDR3aa | CDR3nt | d_gene | j_gene | v_gene | abundance
CASSYSLGNTEAFF | TGTGCCAGCAGTTACTCGTTGGGGAACACTGAAGCTTTCTTT | - | TRBJ1-1 | TRBV6-5 | -
CASSFQETQYF | TGTGCCAGCAGCTTTCAAGAGACCCAGTACTTC | - | TRBJ2-5 | TRBV7-8 | -
CASSLGGGEQSHQHF | TGTGCCAGCAGCTTAGGGGGGGGAGAGCAGAGTCACCAGCATTTT | - | TRBJ1-5 | TRBV7-2 | -
CASTRTVNSNQPQHF | TGTGCCAGCACCCGGACAGTTAATAGCAATCAGCCCCAGCATTTT | - | TRBJ1-5 | TRBV7-8 | -
CASSLADSGFGALRDKVEYF | TGCGCCAGCAGCTTGGCTGACTCCGGCTTCGGGGCGCTCCGGGACAAAGTGGAGTATTTT | - | TRBJ1-3 | TRBV5-1 | -
CASSGQDRRQPQHF | TGTGCCAGCTCCGGACAGGATCGCAGGCAGCCCCAGCATTTT | TRBD1 | TRBJ1-5 | TRBV18 | -
CACPLGGANVLTF | TGTGCCTGCCCCTTAGGCGGGGCCAACGTCCTGACTTTC | - | TRBJ2-6 | TRBV30 | -
CASSMSGRKNEQFF | TGTGCCAGTAGTATGAGCGGGAGAAAGAATGAGCAGTTCTTC | TRBD2 | TRBJ2-1 | TRBV19 | -
CASSRQGNRGTEAFF | TGTGCCAGCAGCCGACAGGGGAATCGAGGCACTGAAGCTTTCTTT | TRBD1 | TRBJ1-1 | TRBV28 | -
CASSQVSTGDGYTF | TGCGCCAGCAGCCAAGTTTCGACAGGGGATGGCTACACCTTC | TRBD1 | TRBJ1-2 | TRBV4-1 | -
CASSYEAGGHTEAFF | TGTGCCAGCAGTTACGAGGCAGGGGGCCACACTGAAGCTTTCTTT | TRBD1 | TRBJ1-1 | TRBV6-6 | once
CATQGGYSGEQFF | TGTGCCACCCAGGGGGGCTACTCGGGTGAGCAGTTCTTC | - | TRBJ2-1 | TRBV7-2 | -
CASSEDSGTYRAEQYF | TGTGCCAGCAGTGAAGACAGCGGGACGTACCGGGCGGAGCAGTACTTC | TRBD2 | TRBJ2-7 | TRBV2 | once
CASSLDYSQETQYF | TGTGCCAGCAGTTTGGACTACAGCCAAGAGACCCAGTACTTC | - | TRBJ2-5 | TRBV28 | -
CAISESKATGELFF | TGTGCCATCAGTGAGTCGAAAGCAACCGGGGAGCTGTTTTTT | - | TRBJ2-2 | TRBV10-3 | few
CASTPTGFPKEQYF | TGTGCCAGCACCCCGACAGGGTTTCCTAAGGAGCAGTACTTC | TRBD1 | TRBJ2-7 | TRBV7-9 | -
CASSLLAGAEQYF | TGTGCCAGCAGCCTCCTAGCGGGAGCCGAGCAGTACTTC | TRBD2 | TRBJ2-7 | TRBV6-5 | -
CAWSVGGRPGNQPQHF | TGTGCCTGGAGTGTAGGGGGACGTCCAGGCAATCAGCCCCAGCATTTT | - | TRBJ1-5 | TRBV30 | -
CASSWSRGRGTDTQYF | TGCGCCAGCAGCTGGTCCCGGGGTAGGGGCACAGATACGCAGTATTTT | - | TRBJ2-3 | TRBV5-1 | -
CAIKQGNTYVEQYF | TGTGCCATCAAGCAGGGAAATACCTACGTGGAGCAGTACTTC | - | TRBJ2-7 | TRBV10-3 | -
CASSQGTGRGTGELFF | TGTGCCAGCAGCCAAGGAACAGGTAGAGGCACCGGGGAGCTGTTTTTT | - | TRBJ2-2 | TRBV14 | -
CASSVHGNRGAFF | TGTGCCAGCAGTGTACACGGGAACAGAGGAGCTTTCTTT | - | TRBJ1-1 | TRBV2 | few
CASLQSSYNEQFF | TGTGCCAGCCTGCAAAGCTCCTACAATGAGCAGTTCTTC | - | TRBJ2-1 | TRBV25-1 | -
CASSQGQAGNGYTF | TGCGCCAGCAGCCAAGGACAAGCAGGGAACGGCTACACCTTC | - | TRBJ1-2 | TRBV4-3 | -
CAWGDRPNNEQFF | TGTGCCTGGGGGGACAGACCAAACAATGAGCAGTTCTTC | TRBD1 | TRBJ2-1 | TRBV30 | -
CASSYSPRSSNQPQHF | TGTGCCAGCAGTTACTCTCCGCGGTCGAGCAATCAGCCCCAGCATTTT | - | TRBJ1-5 | TRBV6-6 | -
CASILPSGGGSEAFF | TGTGCCAGTATTCTCCCGTCAGGCGGGGGAAGTGAAGCTTTCTTT | - | TRBJ1-1 | TRBV19 | -
CAWTPGGRYTF | TGTGCCTGGACTCCAGGAGGGCGCTACACCTTC | - | TRBJ1-2 | TRBV30 | once
CASSEAEQGIGYGYTF | TGTGCCAGCAGTGAAGCGGAGCAGGGTATCGGCTATGGCTACACCTTC | - | TRBJ1-2 | TRBV2 | -
CASSLDGSGEQFF | TGCGCCAGCAGCTTGGATGGTAGCGGGGAGCAGTTCTTC | TRBD2 | TRBJ2-1 | TRBV5-1 | -
CASSVQGGHEQYF | TGTGCCAGCAGCGTACAGGGTGGCCACGAGCAGTACTTC | - | TRBJ2-7 | TRBV11-2 | -